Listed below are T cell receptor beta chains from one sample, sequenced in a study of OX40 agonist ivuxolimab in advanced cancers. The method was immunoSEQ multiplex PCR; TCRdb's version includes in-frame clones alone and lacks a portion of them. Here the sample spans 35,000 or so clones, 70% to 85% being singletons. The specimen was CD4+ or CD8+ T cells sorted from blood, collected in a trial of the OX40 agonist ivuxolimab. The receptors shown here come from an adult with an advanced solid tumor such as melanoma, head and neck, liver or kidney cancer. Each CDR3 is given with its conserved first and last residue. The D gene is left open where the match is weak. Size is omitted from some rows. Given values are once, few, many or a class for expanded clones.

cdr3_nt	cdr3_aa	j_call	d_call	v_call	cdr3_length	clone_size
TGTGCCACCACCCGGGAGGGTACCTCCGCGAACACCGGGGAGCTGTTTTTT	CATTREGTSANTGELFF	TRBJ2-2	TRBD2	TRBV7-6	17	NA
TGCGCCAGCAGTGAGTCCGGGGGGGGTTCGTACACCTTC	CASSESGGGSYTF	TRBJ1-2	NA	TRBV10-2	13	NA
TGTGCCAGCAGCCCGGGTGAGACCCAGTACTTC	CASSPGETQYF	TRBJ2-5	NA	TRBV2	11	NA
TGTGCCAGCAGCTTTAGTACAGGGGTGATCTATGGCTACACCTTC	CASSFSTGVIYGYTF	TRBJ1-2	TRBD1	TRBV5-6	15	NA
TGTGCCAGCTCGCCGGTGGGGGGCCCGGAGTACTTC	CASSPVGGPEYF	TRBJ2-7	NA	TRBV18	12	NA
TGTGCCAGTAGTATGTGGTACCGAATGGACGATGAGCAGTTCTTC	CASSMWYRMDDEQFF	TRBJ2-1	NA	TRBV19	15	NA
TGTGCCAGCAGTTTATTAGGACTAATGAACACTGAAGCTTTCTTT	CASSLLGLMNTEAFF	TRBJ1-1	NA	TRBV28	15	once
TGTGCCAGCAGCTTATCCAGGGGGACTGAAGCTTTCTTT	CASSLSRGTEAFF	TRBJ1-1	TRBD1	TRBV11-3	13	NA
TGTGCCTGGAGTGTACTTAGGGGAACTGAAGCTTTCTTT	CAWSVLRGTEAFF	TRBJ1-1	NA	TRBV30	13	once
TGTGCCAGCAGTTTAGAGGGACCCTACGAGCAGTACTTC	CASSLEGPYEQYF	TRBJ2-7	NA	TRBV28	13	NA
TGCGCCAGCAGCTTGGACCTCAGCGAGCAGTACTTC	CASSLDLSEQYF	TRBJ2-7	NA	TRBV5-1	12	NA
TGTGCCAGCAGCCAGACAGGGGAGGAGACCCAGTACTTC	CASSQTGEETQYF	TRBJ2-5	TRBD1	TRBV11-2	13	NA
TGTGCCAGCAGATCCGGACAGAACACTGAAGCTTTCTTT	CASRSGQNTEAFF	TRBJ1-1	NA	TRBV7-6	13	NA
TGTGCCAGCAGTTATTCTCGGGGCCCTACGGGGTATAGCAATCAGCCCCAGCATTTT	CASSYSRGPTGYSNQPQHF	TRBJ1-5	NA	TRBV2	19	NA
TGCGCCAGCAGAATCGCAGGGAGCGGCTACACCTTC	CASRIAGSGYTF	TRBJ1-2	NA	TRBV5-1	12	NA
TGTGCCAGCAGGCCGGGACTCTCCTACGAGCAGTACTTC	CASRPGLSYEQYF	TRBJ2-7	NA	TRBV6-6	13	NA
TGTGCCTGGAGTGAAAGCGGGGGGCCCCAAGAGACCCAGTACTTC	CAWSESGGPQETQYF	TRBJ2-5	TRBD2	TRBV30	15	NA
TGTGCCAGCAGTTACTCGCCTAGCGGGTACAATGAGCAGTTCTTC	CASSYSPSGYNEQFF	TRBJ2-1	TRBD2	TRBV6-6	15	NA
TGTGCCAGCAGCTTAGTGGCCTCAATCTCCTACGAGCAGTACTTC	CASSLVASISYEQYF	TRBJ2-7	NA	TRBV11-3	15	NA
TGTGCCAGCAGCTTGGATGGGACGGCTTATGGCTACACCTTC	CASSLDGTAYGYTF	TRBJ1-2	NA	TRBV5-5	14	NA
TGTGCCAGTAGTATGCTAGCGGGGGATTACGAGCAGTACTTC	CASSMLAGDYEQYF	TRBJ2-7	TRBD2	TRBV19	14	NA
TGTGCCAGCAGACTAGGGGGGACTGAAGCTTTCTTT	CASRLGGTEAFF	TRBJ1-1	NA	TRBV27	12	NA
TGTGCCAGCAGTTTACCGGAAGAGACCCAGTACTTC	CASSLPEETQYF	TRBJ2-5	NA	TRBV28	12	once
TGCGCCAGCAGCCAATTCTCGGGGACAACCGAGTACAATGAGCAGTTCTTC	CASSQFSGTTEYNEQFF	TRBJ2-1	NA	TRBV4-1	17	NA
TGTGCCAGTAGTATGGGTCTTGGCTACGAGCAGTACTTC	CASSMGLGYEQYF	TRBJ2-7	NA	TRBV19	13	once
TGTGCCAGCAGCGTAGAAGCGGGGGGGCGAAATGAGCAGTTCTTC	CASSVEAGGRNEQFF	TRBJ2-1	TRBD2	TRBV9	15	NA
TGTGCCAGCAGCTTAAGCTGGGGGACCCAAGAGACCCAGTACTTC	CASSLSWGTQETQYF	TRBJ2-5	NA	TRBV7-6	15	NA
TGTGCCAGTAGTATCTGGGGCACTGAAGCTTTCTTT	CASSIWGTEAFF	TRBJ1-1	NA	TRBV19	12	NA
TGTGCCAGCGGAACCTTGACAGGGGGCGCAGACAATCAGCCCCAGCATTTT	CASGTLTGGADNQPQHF	TRBJ1-5	TRBD1	TRBV28	17	NA
TGTGCCAGCAGCTTGGAGGACAGCTTATCAGCTAACTATGGCTACACCTTC	CASSLEDSLSANYGYTF	TRBJ1-2	NA	TRBV5-6	17	NA
TGTGCCAGCAACCCCCTGGGGGAGTACGAGCAGTACTTC	CASNPLGEYEQYF	TRBJ2-7	NA	TRBV6-5	13	NA
TGCGCCAGCAGCCAAGAAGGGTACAGGGTCACTGAAGCTTTCTTT	CASSQEGYRVTEAFF	TRBJ1-1	NA	TRBV4-1	15	NA
TGTGCCAGCAGCTACAGTTCAACAGGGGGGTTCTGGCAGTACTTC	CASSYSSTGGFWQYF	TRBJ2-7	TRBD1	TRBV11-3	15	NA
TGTGCCAGCAGCTTAGTGGCGGGGTCCTACGAGCAGTACTTC	CASSLVAGSYEQYF	TRBJ2-7	NA	TRBV11-3	14	NA
TGTGCCAGCAGCATGACAGAGCTTATGAACACTGAAGCTTTCTTT	CASSMTELMNTEAFF	TRBJ1-1	NA	TRBV7-8	15	NA
TGTGCCAGCAGTCCCCGACAGGGAAGTGTCGGCGAGCAGTACTTC	CASSPRQGSVGEQYF	TRBJ2-7	TRBD1	TRBV6-4	15	NA
TGTGCCAGCAGTGAAGGTCAGGGACCAAACTATGGCTACACCTTC	CASSEGQGPNYGYTF	TRBJ1-2	NA	TRBV6-1	15	NA
TGTGCCACCAGCAGAGAACGGGGGCCTACGGAGCAGTACTTC	CATSRERGPTEQYF	TRBJ2-5	NA	TRBV15	14	NA
TGCAGCGTTGAAAGTGGTGAGGGACAGGAGTACGAGCAGTACTTC	CSVESGEGQEYEQYF	TRBJ2-7	TRBD1	TRBV29-1	15	NA
TGCGCCACCCGACTCCTCTACAATGAGCAGTTCTTC	CATRLLYNEQFF	TRBJ2-1	NA	TRBV10-2	12	few
TGCAGCGTTGAAGAAGCAGGGAGCGCGGAAAACACCATATATTTT	CSVEEAGSAENTIYF	TRBJ1-3	NA	TRBV29-1	15	NA
TGCGCCAGCAGCATTCAGGGGACCGGGGTCTCTGAAGCTTTCTTT	CASSIQGTGVSEAFF	TRBJ1-1	NA	TRBV4-1	15	NA
TGTGCCAGTAGTACCCTGGGACAGGACCCTCCCTATGGCTACACCTTC	CASSTLGQDPPYGYTF	TRBJ1-2	TRBD1	TRBV19	16	once
TGTGCCAGCAGCTTAGGGGACAGGGCCCGGTATGGCTACACCTTC	CASSLGDRARYGYTF	TRBJ1-2	TRBD1	TRBV7-9	15	NA
TGTGCCAGCAGCTGGGAGACAGGATCTTCGCCCGAGCAGTACTTC	CASSWETGSSPEQYF	TRBJ2-7	NA	TRBV7-2	15	NA
TGTGCCACCAGCAGAGATAATTCTGGCACAGATACGCAGTATTTT	CATSRDNSGTDTQYF	TRBJ2-3	NA	TRBV15	15	once
TGTGCCAGCAGCTTCGGGACAAACTACGAGCAGTACTTC	CASSFGTNYEQYF	TRBJ2-7	NA	TRBV5-6	13	NA
TGTGCCTGGAGTGTTGGGTTGAACACTGAAGCTTTCTTT	CAWSVGLNTEAFF	TRBJ1-1	NA	TRBV30	13	medium-sized
TGTGCCAGCAGCCAGCTAGGAGGTTTGAACACCGGGGAGCTGTTTTTT	CASSQLGGLNTGELFF	TRBJ2-2	NA	TRBV14	16	NA
TGTGCCAGCAAGGTTAATCAGCCCCAGCATTTT	CASKVNQPQHF	TRBJ1-5	NA	TRBV27	11	NA
TGTGCCAGCAGCGCCGGGAGCTCCTACAATGAGCAGTTCTTC	CASSAGSSYNEQFF	TRBJ2-1	NA	TRBV6-5	14	NA
TGTGCCAGCAGCTTTGGGGCTAGCGGAGGCTACGAGCAGTACTTC	CASSFGASGGYEQYF	TRBJ2-7	TRBD2	TRBV5-8	15	NA
TGTGCCAGCAGTCTGTATTACTACGAGCAGTACTTC	CASSLYYYEQYF	TRBJ2-7	NA	TRBV6-1	12	NA
TGTGCCAGCAGCTCGCCCGAGACTAGCGGGGGAATATACGAGCAGTACTTC	CASSSPETSGGIYEQYF	TRBJ2-7	TRBD2	TRBV7-9	17	NA
TGTGCCTGGAGTCCGGGACAGGGGGGTTCACCCCTCCACTTT	CAWSPGQGGSPLHF	TRBJ1-6	TRBD1	TRBV30	14	NA